Here is one T cell receptor (beta chain) with its context. This clonotype was detected ten times or more. The target of this receptor is not known. Base qualities are missing; no much larger clone stands one base away. The germline V gene encodes CDR1 ENHRY and CDR2 SYGVKD. Relative to germline, V is 4 bases shorter and J is 7 bases shorter, with 11 bases between their ends. Taken from cysteine to phenylalanine, the CDR3 has 13 residues. The sequence is cut down to CDR3 DNA, 39 bases in frame from base 1. This entry belongs to a study of T cells after yellow fever vaccination (dated 2019 in TCRdb). Some background on the complete study: The SMART-Seq v4 Ultra Low Input RNA kit was used to prepare libraries from fractions with low cell numbers. To follow T-cell clones before and after primary and booster YFV17D yellow fever vaccination, bulk TCR alpha and beta repertoires were sequenced over time. The cohort comprised two healthy male donors, one aged 18 to 29 and one aged 30 to 40 years. Blood was collected at multiple timepoints before and after primary and secondary immunization, and bulk PBMC replicates and cell subsets were isolated. What the study reported, not specific to this receptor: FACS-sorted repertoires could contain abundant contaminating clonotypes from the bulk population, so computational filtering was required. The study included only a couple of donors, which limits how far the findings can be generalized. After the booster, most of the clones that had expanded following primary vaccination were detected again (almost 98% of CD4 and 80% to 90% of CD8), which suggests that memory was broadly maintained. A small share of clonotypes occurred in both CD4 and CD8 compartments, likely arising from convergent recombination. Compared with the primary T-cell response, the secondary T-cell response was faster but weaker, reaching its peak on day 5 rather than on day 15.

TCR cDNA was synthesized by 5'RACE template switching, which introduced a universal primer site and unique molecular identifiers. Priming of cDNA synthesis was performed from both the TCR alpha and TCR beta constant segments. Library amplification involved two PCR steps, and the second step added sample barcodes and sequencing adapters. Sequencing of libraries was performed on Illumina HiSeq 2500 (2x100 bp) or NovaSeq (2x150 bp). The paper's data handling went like this. Reads were demultiplexed and collapsed into UMI consensus sequences with MIGEC, and V(D)J alignment was performed with MiXCR. Vaccine-responding clonotypes were defined with edgeR using replicate PBMC samples, requiring FDR below 0.01 and a log2 fold change above 5 up to day 15. CD4 or CD8 identity was assigned to each bulk clonotype according to whether the clonotype was present at higher abundance in the sequenced CD4 repertoire or the sequenced CD8 repertoire. TCRdb reanalyzed the raw reads on its own, using fastp at Q25 for trimming and MiXCR for clone calling, and kept in-frame beta chains. Merged by CDR3 protein, the rows form single entries marked with the most common genes and DNA. It is TCRdb's table, rather than the study itself, that gives the V and J calls and clone size. Present in this sample are 450,000 to 600,000 distinct CDR3 sequences, roughly 13% of which were seen just once. The top ten hold over 11% of the sample.

The sample's treatment or condition, from its label and the paper: live attenuated yellow fever vaccine strain. At every blood-draw timepoint, two biological replicates of bulk PBMCs were collected. A standard Ficoll-Paque protocol was used to isolate PBMCs from peripheral blood. RNA was extracted with TriZol from bulk PBMCs, CD4 and CD8 fractions, and dextramer-positive and dextramer-negative fractions. This receptor chain uses TRBV10-3 and TRBJ2-1; no D gene is confidently identified. Sequenced here: PBMCs, sampled on the day of the yellow fever booster vaccination. This TCR derives from a man aged 30 to 39 who received the YFV17D yellow fever vaccine. This receptor has the CDR3 CAISAFDKNEQFF. The DNA is TGTGCCATCAGTGCCTTCGATAAAAATGAGCAGTTCTTC.